This TCR beta chain originates from a study of CD8 T cells in Susac syndrome. CDR3 length equals 17 residues. Germline V gene sequence: CDR1 SSHAT, CDR2 FNYEAQ (reference sequence). A word on this clonotype: The junction and the germline gene differ at one end; a read error may be behind it.

A quantity of about 0.5 to 1 ug RNA underwent reverse transcription using random hexamers. TCRdb redid the calling of the immunoSEQ multiplex PCR reads with MiXCR, one entry per CDR3 protein. Of under 200,000 distinct CDR3 sequences in the sample, about 95% are singletons; the top ten hold roughly 0.16%. The receptor was derived from a human donor with multiple sclerosis. The specimen sequenced was CD8+ T cells from PBMCs. The chain is built from TRBV7-7 and TRBJ2-1, with D perhaps matching TRBD2 (6 bases). The CDR3 region has the DNA TGTGCTAGCAGCTTAGCAAGCGGGCCAGGGAGTTTGAATGAGCAGTTCTTC. This sequence encodes CASSLASGPGSLNEQFF.